This T cell receptor (beta chain) was identified during a study of CD8+CD57+ T cells in acquired aplastic anemia. The wider study: Mean DNA quantity obtained from sorted CD4+ and CD8+ cells was approximately 3 ug.

This clonotype was observed a single time. The antigen is undetermined. The template for TCR beta VDJ and CDR3 sequence profiling was genomic DNA. TCRdb called the reads again in MiXCR, with one record for every CDR3 protein. Of some 220,000 distinct CDR3 sequences in the sample, about 37% were seen once. Per germline, CDR1 ENHRY and CDR2 SYGVKD. This CDR3 contains 17 residues. Unmatched junction bases numbered 10, after V lost 1 base and J lost 2 bases. Study conclusions and caveats: Simpson's diversity of CD8+ cells was not significantly different in patients compared with controls.

The V gene is TRBV10-3, the J gene TRBJ1-1, with 7 bases matching TRBD1. The receptor was isolated from a human donor in good health, serving as a control. Sequenced: sorted CD4+, CD8+, or CD8+CD57+ T cells (not recorded which) from PBMCs. The CDR3 here is CAISEWVGGIGNTEAFF. Written as DNA, the CDR3 is TGTGCCATCAGTGAGTGGGTAGGGGGCATCGGCAACACTGAAGCTTTCTTT.